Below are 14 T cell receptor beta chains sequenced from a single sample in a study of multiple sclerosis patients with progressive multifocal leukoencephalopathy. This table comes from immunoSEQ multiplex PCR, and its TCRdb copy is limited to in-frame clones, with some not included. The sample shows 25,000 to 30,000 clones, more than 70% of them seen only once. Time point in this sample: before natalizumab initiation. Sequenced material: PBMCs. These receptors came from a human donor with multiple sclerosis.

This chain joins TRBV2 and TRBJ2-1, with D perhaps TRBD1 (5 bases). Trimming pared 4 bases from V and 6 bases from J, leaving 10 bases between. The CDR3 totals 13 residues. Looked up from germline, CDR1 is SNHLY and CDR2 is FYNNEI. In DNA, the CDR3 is TGTGCCAGCAGTGCCCAGGGTACCAATGAGCAGTTCTTC. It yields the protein CASSAQGTNEQFF.

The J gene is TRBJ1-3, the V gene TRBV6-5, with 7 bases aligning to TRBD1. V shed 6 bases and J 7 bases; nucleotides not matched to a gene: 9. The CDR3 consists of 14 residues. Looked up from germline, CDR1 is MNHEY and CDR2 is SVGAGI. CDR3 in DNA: TGTGCCAGCAGAGACAGGGTCTATTGGAACACCATATATTTT. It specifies CASRDRVYWNTIYF.

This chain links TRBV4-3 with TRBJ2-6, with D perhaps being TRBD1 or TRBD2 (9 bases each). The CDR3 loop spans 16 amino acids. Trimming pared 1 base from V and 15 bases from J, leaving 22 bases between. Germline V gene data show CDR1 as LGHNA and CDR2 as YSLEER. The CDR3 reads CASSQAGTGRGGDLTF. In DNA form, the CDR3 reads TGCGCCAGCAGCCAAGCCGGGACAGGGCGCGGGGGGGACCTGACTTTC.

This chain's CDR3 is CASSLGGALRKAFF. The CDR3 coding sequence is TGTGCCAGCAGCTTGGGCGGGGCGCTTAGGAAGGCTTTCTTT. V and J are TRBV11-2 and TRBJ1-1; tentative D call: TRBD1 (5 bases). V lost 3 bases to trimming and J lost 11 bases, with 19 bases between them. The germline gives CDR1 SGHAT, CDR2 FQNNGV. This CDR3 comprises 14 residues.

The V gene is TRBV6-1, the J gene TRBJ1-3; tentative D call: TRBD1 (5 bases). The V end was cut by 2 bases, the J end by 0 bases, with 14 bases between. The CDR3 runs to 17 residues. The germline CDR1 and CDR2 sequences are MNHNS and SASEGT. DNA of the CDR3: TGTGCCAGCAGTGAACCCGGGACGGTACTCTCTGGAAACACCATATATTTT. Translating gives CASSEPGTVLSGNTIYF.

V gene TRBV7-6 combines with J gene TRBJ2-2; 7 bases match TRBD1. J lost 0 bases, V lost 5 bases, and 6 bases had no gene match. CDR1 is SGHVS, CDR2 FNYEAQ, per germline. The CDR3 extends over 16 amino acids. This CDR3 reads CASSRTGTANTGELFF. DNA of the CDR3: TGTGCCAGCAGCCGGACCGGGACAGCGAACACCGGGGAGCTGTTTTTT.

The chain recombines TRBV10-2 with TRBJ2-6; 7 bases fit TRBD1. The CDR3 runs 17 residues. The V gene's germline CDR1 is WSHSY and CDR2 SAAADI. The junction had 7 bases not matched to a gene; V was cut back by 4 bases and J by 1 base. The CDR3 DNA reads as TGCGCCAGCAGTGCCGAAGAGGGGGCGTCTGGGGCCAACGTCCTGACTTTC. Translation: CASSAEEGASGANVLTF.

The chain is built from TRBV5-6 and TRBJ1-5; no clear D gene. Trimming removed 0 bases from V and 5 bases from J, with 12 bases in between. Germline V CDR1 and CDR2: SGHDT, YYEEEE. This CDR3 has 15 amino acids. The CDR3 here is CASSLAGGRDQPQHF. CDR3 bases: TGTGCCAGCAGCTTGGCCGGAGGTCGGGATCAGCCCCAGCATTTT.

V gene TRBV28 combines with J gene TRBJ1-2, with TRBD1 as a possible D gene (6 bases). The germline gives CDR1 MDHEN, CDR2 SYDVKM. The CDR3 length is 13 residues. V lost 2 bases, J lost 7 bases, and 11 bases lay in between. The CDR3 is CASSLPGAGGYTF. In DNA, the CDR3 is TGTGCCAGCAGTTTACCGGGGGCGGGTGGCTACACCTTC.

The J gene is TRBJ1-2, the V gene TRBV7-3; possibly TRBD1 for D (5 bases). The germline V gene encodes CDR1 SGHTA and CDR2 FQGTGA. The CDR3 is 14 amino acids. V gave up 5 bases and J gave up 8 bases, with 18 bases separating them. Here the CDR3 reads CASSTTASGEGYTF. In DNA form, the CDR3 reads TGTGCCAGCAGCACAACAGCGTCGGGGGAGGGCTACACCTTC.

The CDR3 region is CAWSVQDNTGELFF. The CDR3 nucleotides are TGTGCCTGGAGTGTACAAGATAACACCGGGGAGCTGTTTTTT. The chain uses TRBV30 and TRBJ2-2; D is ambiguous. CDR3 size: 14 residues. Germline lookup yields CDR1 GTSNPN and CDR2 SVGIG (reference sequence). With 0 bases removed from V and 2 bases from J, the gap between germline ends came to 7 bases.

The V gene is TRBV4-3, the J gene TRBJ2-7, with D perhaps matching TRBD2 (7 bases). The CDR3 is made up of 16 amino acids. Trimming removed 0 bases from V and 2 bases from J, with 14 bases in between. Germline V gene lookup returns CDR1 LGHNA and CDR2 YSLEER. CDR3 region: CASSQDWGGPTYEQYF. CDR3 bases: TGCGCCAGCAGCCAAGATTGGGGGGGCCCCACCTACGAGCAGTACTTC.

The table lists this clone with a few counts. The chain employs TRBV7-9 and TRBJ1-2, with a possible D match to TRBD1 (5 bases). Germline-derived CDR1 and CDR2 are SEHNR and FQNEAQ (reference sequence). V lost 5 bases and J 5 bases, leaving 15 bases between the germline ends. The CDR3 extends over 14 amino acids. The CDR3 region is CASSPSRGEYGYTF. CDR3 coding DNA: TGTGCCAGCAGCCCCAGCCGGGGGGAGTATGGCTACACCTTC. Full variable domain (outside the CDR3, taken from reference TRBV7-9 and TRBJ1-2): DTGVSQNPRHKITKRGQNVTFRCDPISEHNRLYWYRQTLGQGPEFLTYFQNEAQLEKSRLLSDRFSAERPKGSFSTLEIQRTEQGDSAMYLCASSPSRGEYGYTFGSGTRLTVV.

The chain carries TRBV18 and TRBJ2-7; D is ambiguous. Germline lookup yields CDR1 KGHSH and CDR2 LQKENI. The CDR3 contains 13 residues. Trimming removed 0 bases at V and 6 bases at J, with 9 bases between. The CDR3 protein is CASSPPNFPEQYF. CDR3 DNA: TGTGCCAGCTCACCACCGAACTTCCCCGAGCAGTACTTC.